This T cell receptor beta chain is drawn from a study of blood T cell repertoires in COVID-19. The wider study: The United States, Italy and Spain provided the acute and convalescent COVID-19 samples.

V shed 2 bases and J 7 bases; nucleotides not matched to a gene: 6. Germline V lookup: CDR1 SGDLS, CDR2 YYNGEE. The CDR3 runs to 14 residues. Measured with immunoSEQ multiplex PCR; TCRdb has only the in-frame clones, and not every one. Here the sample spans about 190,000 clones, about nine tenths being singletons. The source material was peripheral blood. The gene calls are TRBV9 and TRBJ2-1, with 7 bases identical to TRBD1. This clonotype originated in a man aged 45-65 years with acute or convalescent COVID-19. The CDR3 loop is CASSVKGAQNEQFF. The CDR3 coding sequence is TGTGCCAGCAGCGTGAAGGGGGCGCAAAATGAGCAGTTCTTC.